The rows below give T cell receptor beta chains drawn from one sample of a study of OX40 agonist ivuxolimab in advanced cancers. The repertoire was sequenced with immunoSEQ multiplex PCR; TCRdb's copy has only in-frame clones and lacks some. This sample has about 59,000 clones; less than 95% occur once, and the top ten carry roughly 13%. The sequencing here drew on CD4+ or CD8+ T cells sorted from blood, taken in a trial of the OX40 agonist ivuxolimab. The receptors were sampled from an adult with an advanced solid tumor such as melanoma, head and neck, liver or kidney cancer. Each CDR3 is given with its conserved first and last residue. A D gene is named only where the DNA matches it firmly. Expanded clones are given a class, and other clones once, few, many or no size at all.

few	TRBV5-6	TRBJ2-7	NA	TGTGCCAGCAGCGGGATGTCCTACGAGCAGTACTTC	CASSGMSYEQYF
NA	TRBV5-4	TRBJ2-5	TRBD2	TGTGCCAGCAGCTCCCTAGCGGAAACGCAAGAGACCCAGTACTTC	CASSSLAETQETQYF
few	TRBV10-2	TRBJ2-1	NA	TGCGCCAGCAGTGAGTCAAGGGCTGCCTACAATGAGCAGTTCTTC	CASSESRAAYNEQFF
NA	TRBV6-4	TRBJ1-4	TRBD1	TGTGCCAGCAGTGACCCATCCAGAACCGGGACAGGGAGGGGAAAGGGTGAAAAACTGTTTTTT	CASSDPSRTGTGRGKGEKLFF
NA	TRBV11-2	TRBJ1-1	NA	TGTGCCAGCAGCCTCAATTACGGGGCGGGGACATTTGTGAACACTGAAGCTTTCTTT	CASSLNYGAGTFVNTEAFF
NA	TRBV29-1	TRBJ1-1	NA	TGCAGCGGGGGAGGGGATTTAAGAGACACTGAAGCTTTCTTT	CSGGGDLRDTEAFF
NA	TRBV7-2	TRBJ2-7	NA	TGTGCCAGCAGCTTACCGGGAGCGTACGAGCAGTACTTC	CASSLPGAYEQYF
NA	TRBV2	TRBJ2-5	NA	TGTGCCAGCAGTGAACATGGGGGTCAGGGAGAGACCCAGTACTTC	CASSEHGGQGETQYF
NA	TRBV2	TRBJ2-1	TRBD2	TGTGCCAGCAGTGATTACGGGCGGGAGGGCCTCAATGAGCAGTTCTTC	CASSDYGREGLNEQFF
NA	TRBV10-1	TRBJ2-2	NA	TGCGCCAGCAGACATATAGCGACCACCGGGGAGCTGTTTTTT	CASRHIATTGELFF
NA	TRBV19	TRBJ1-2	NA	TGTGCCAGTAGTCCCCGGGAGGGGATAACCCTCTATGGCTACACCTTC	CASSPREGITLYGYTF
NA	TRBV18	TRBJ2-3	NA	TGTGCCAGCTCACCGAGCCCGGACAGGGGAGGGCTAGCGGGACCGGCAGATACGCAGTATTTT	CASSPSPDRGGLAGPADTQYF
NA	TRBV27	TRBJ2-7	TRBD1	TGTGCCAGCAGTTTCGGGACAGGATCCTACGAGCAGTACTTC	CASSFGTGSYEQYF
NA	TRBV7-9	TRBJ2-1	NA	TGTGCCAGCAGCCCCGGAGGGCCGGATGAGCAGTTCTTC	CASSPGGPDEQFF
NA	TRBV28	TRBJ2-3	TRBD1	TGTGCCAGCAGAGGGACAGGGGGCTACACAGATACGCAGTATTTT	CASRGTGGYTDTQYF
NA	TRBV19	TRBJ2-7	TRBD2	TGTGCCAGTAGTCCGGGGAGGGACGAGCAGTACTTC	CASSPGRDEQYF
NA	TRBV4-1	TRBJ2-1	TRBD2	TGCGCCAGCAGCGCGAGGGATACCGGGAGGGCCTGGTCCTACAATGAGCAGTTCTTC	CASSARDTGRAWSYNEQFF
NA	TRBV29-1	TRBJ1-4	TRBD1	TGCAGCGTCCCGACGGTGGGGACAGGGTCGGAAAAACTGTTTTTT	CSVPTVGTGSEKLFF
NA	TRBV28	TRBJ2-7	NA	TGTGCCAGCAGTACCCTGACAGGCTACGAGCAGTACTTC	CASSTLTGYEQYF
NA	TRBV10-2	TRBJ1-2	NA	TGCGCCAGCAGTGAGGCGGGTATGTTAGGCTACACCTTC	CASSEAGMLGYTF
NA	TRBV6-1	TRBJ1-2	TRBD1	TGTGCCAGCAGTTTATTACAGGGGGCGGATGGCTACACCTTC	CASSLLQGADGYTF
NA	TRBV12-5	TRBJ2-1	NA	TGTGCTAGTGGTTTGTTCGCGGCCTTCAATGAGCAGTTCTTC	CASGLFAAFNEQFF
NA	TRBV4-1	TRBJ1-5	NA	TGCGCCAGCAGCCAAGTTGCGGACGGAGACAATCAGCCCCAGCATTTT	CASSQVADGDNQPQHF
NA	TRBV5-1	TRBJ2-3	NA	TGCGCCAGCAGCTTGGACCCGGAGCTAGGGAACACAGATACGCAGTATTTT	CASSLDPELGNTDTQYF
NA	TRBV25-1	TRBJ1-2	NA	TGTGCCAGCAGTGAAGGGGGGGCCGGCTACACCTTC	CASSEGGAGYTF
NA	TRBV9	TRBJ2-7	NA	TGTGCCAGCAGCTTCCGAGCGGATCCCTACGAGCAGTACTTC	CASSFRADPYEQYF
once	TRBV13	TRBJ2-7	TRBD2	TGTGCCAGCAGCTTAAACGGGCTAGCGGAAACCTCCTACGAGCAGTACTTC	CASSLNGLAETSYEQYF
NA	TRBV7-9	TRBJ1-4	TRBD1	TGTGCCAGCAGCTTAGAGGACAGGCCGAATGAAAAACTGTTTTTT	CASSLEDRPNEKLFF
NA	TRBV7-8	TRBJ2-7	NA	TGTGCCAGCAGCTTAGCCCATAGCTGGGACTCCTACGAGCAGTACTTC	CASSLAHSWDSYEQYF
NA	TRBV9	TRBJ2-3	TRBD2	TGTGCCAGCAGCGTAGAGCTAGCGGGAGTCCCCACAGATACGCAGTATTTT	CASSVELAGVPTDTQYF
NA	TRBV7-9	TRBJ2-1	NA	TGTGCCAGCAGCTTGTCTCTTTTAGCTAGCTCCTACAATGAGCAGTTCTTC	CASSLSLLASSYNEQFF